One and the same sample provided the 3 T cell receptor beta chains below, sequenced in a study of brain T cells in children with intractable seizures. Profiled with immunoSEQ multiplex PCR; TCRdb holds only in-frame clones, not every one. The profile shows roughly 64,000 clones, 95% to 97% of them singletons. Sequenced material: peripheral blood, taken at surgery. These receptor sequences come from a boy under two years old with focal cortical dysplasia and intractable seizures.

The chain is built from TRBV5-1 and TRBJ2-1; 8 bases align to TRBD2. The CDR3 covers 18 residues. CDR1 SGHRS and CDR2 YFSETQ come from the germline V gene. The V gene end was trimmed by 1 base and the J gene end by 9 bases; junction bases not matched to a gene: 18. Here the CDR3 DNA reads TGCGCCAGCAGCTTGTCGGTGTGGGGGTCTGGGCTAGCGGGTGAGCAGTTCTTC. It translates to CASSLSVWGSGLAGEQFF. Looking up the rest from reference TRBV5-1 and TRBJ2-1 gives the full variable domain: KAGVTQTPRYLIKTRGQQVTLSCSPISGHRSVSWYQQTPGQGLQFLFEYFSETQRNKGNFPGRFSGRQFSNSRSEMNVSTLELGDSALYLCASSLSVWGSGLAGEQFFGPGTRLTVL.

This sequence joins TRBV6-5 and TRBJ2-2; D is undetermined. Germline loops: CDR1 MNHEY, CDR2 SVGAGI. This CDR3 has 13 residues. With 5 bases removed from V and 5 bases from J, the gap between germline ends came to 9 bases. CDR3 nucleotides: TGTGCCAGCAGTCGTGCCAAGACCGGGGAGCTGTTTTTT. This translates into CASSRAKTGELFF.

The chain joins TRBV5-1 to TRBJ1-6, with D uncertain. This CDR3 comprises 13 residues. Trimming stripped 3 bases from V and 6 bases from J, with 7 bases between. CDR1 is SGHRS, CDR2 YFSETQ, per germline. The CDR3 DNA is TGCGCCAGCAGCTCCGACTCTAATTCACCCCTCCACTTT. Protein sequence: CASSSDSNSPLHF. Together with reference TRBV5-1 and TRBJ1-6, the CDR3 gives the full variable domain: KAGVTQTPRYLIKTRGQQVTLSCSPISGHRSVSWYQQTPGQGLQFLFEYFSETQRNKGNFPGRFSGRQFSNSRSEMNVSTLELGDSALYLCASSSDSNSPLHFGNGTRLTVT.